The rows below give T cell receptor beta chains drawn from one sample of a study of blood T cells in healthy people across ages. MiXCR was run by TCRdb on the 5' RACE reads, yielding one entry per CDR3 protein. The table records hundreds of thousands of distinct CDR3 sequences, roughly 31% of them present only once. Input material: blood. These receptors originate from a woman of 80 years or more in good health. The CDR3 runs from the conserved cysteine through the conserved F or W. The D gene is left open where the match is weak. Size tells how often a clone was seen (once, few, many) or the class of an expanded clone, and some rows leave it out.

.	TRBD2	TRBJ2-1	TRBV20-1	TGCAGTGCTCACCCTGGACTAGCGGACAATGAGCAGTTCTTC	CSAHPGLADNEQFF
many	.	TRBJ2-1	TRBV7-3	TGTGCCAGCAGCTTAAACCGGGGTGCTGAGCAGTTCTTC	CASSLNRGAEQFF
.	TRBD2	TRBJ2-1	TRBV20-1	TGCAGTGCTTGGGGGGTAGCGGGGGCATACAATGAGCAGTTCTTC	CSAWGVAGAYNEQFF
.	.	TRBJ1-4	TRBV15	TGTGCCACCAGCAGAGATCGAACAGTGGGCGGGGAAAAACTGTTTTTT	CATSRDRTVGGEKLFF
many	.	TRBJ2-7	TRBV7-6	TGTGCCAGCAGCTCCGGGAACTCCTACGAGCAGTACTTC	CASSSGNSYEQYF
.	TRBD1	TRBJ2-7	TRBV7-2	TGTGCCAGCAGCTTAGGGACAGGGGATCAATACGAGCAGTACTTC	CASSLGTGDQYEQYF
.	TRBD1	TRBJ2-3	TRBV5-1	TGCGCCAGCAGTCGGACAGGTGGCGACACAGATACGCGGTATTTT	CASSRTGGDTDTRYF
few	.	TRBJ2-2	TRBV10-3	TGTGCCATCAGTGTACAGGGTCACACCGGGGAGCTGTTTTTT	CAISVQGHTGELFF
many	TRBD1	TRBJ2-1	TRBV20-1	TGCAGTGCTAGCCGACAGGGGTTGGGAGAGCAGTTCTTC	CSASRQGLGEQFF
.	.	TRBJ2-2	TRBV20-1	TGCAGTGCTAGTGCCTGGAACACCGGGGAGCTGTTTTTT	CSASAWNTGELFF
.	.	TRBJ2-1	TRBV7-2	TGTGCCAGCAGTCGTACAGGGCTTGGGGCAAGCTATGAGCAGTTCTTC	CASSRTGLGASYEQFF
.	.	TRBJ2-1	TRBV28	TGTGCCAGCAGTTCCTTTACAAACAATGAGCAGTTCTTC	CASSSFTNNEQFF
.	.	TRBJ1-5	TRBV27	TGTGCCAGCAGTTTATGGTACGTTGAAGGGAACTCCAGGCAGCCCCAGCATTTT	CASSLWYVEGNSRQPQHF
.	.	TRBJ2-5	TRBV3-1	TGTGCCAGCAGGGACAGTACGCCACGCAATGAGCAGTACTTC	CASRDSTPRNEQYF
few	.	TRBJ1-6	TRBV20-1	TGCAGTGCTAGGTCCGGGGGGGCCTATAATTCACCCCTCCACTTT	CSARSGGAYNSPLHF
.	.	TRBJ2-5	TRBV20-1	TGCAGTGCTAGAGGGGGGGCTGGTCAAGAGACCCAGTACTTC	CSARGGAGQETQYF
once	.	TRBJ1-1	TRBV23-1	TGCGCCACAGGGGTCCCGGACACTGAAGCTTTCTTT	CATGVPDTEAFF
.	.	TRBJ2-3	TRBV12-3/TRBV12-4	TGTGCCAGCAGTCCGGGGACATCCCTAACCAGAACGAGCACAGATATGGAGTATTTC	CASSPGTSLTRTSTDMEYF
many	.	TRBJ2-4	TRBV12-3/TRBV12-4	TGTGCCAGCAGTGGAAGGGACCAATTCGGGAACATTCAGTACTTC	CASSGRDQFGNIQYF
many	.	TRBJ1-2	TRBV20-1	TGCAGTGCTAGAGATCACAGGGATGGCTACACCTTC	CSARDHRDGYTF
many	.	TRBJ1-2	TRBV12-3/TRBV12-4	TGTGCCAGCCCGAGGAGGGGGGGCTATGGCTACACCTTC	CASPRRGGYGYTF
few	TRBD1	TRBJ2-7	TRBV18	TGTGCCAGCTCACAGGGACAGGGCATCTACAATGAGCAGTACTTC	CASSQGQGIYNEQYF
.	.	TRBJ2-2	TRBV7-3	TGTGCCAGCAGCCCCGTCGGCCTCAGCCGTAACACCGGGGAGCTGTTTTTT	CASSPVGLSRNTGELFF
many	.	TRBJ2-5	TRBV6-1	TGTGCCGCAAGGGGCTCAGCCGACCCCGCGTTCGCCCAAGAGACCCAGTACTTC	CAARGSADPAFAQETQYF
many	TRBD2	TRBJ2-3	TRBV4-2	TGTGCCAGCAGAGCCGGGGAGGGTACGCAGTATTTT	CASRAGEGTQYF
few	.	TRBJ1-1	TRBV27	TGTGCCAGCAGTTCGCCCGGACAAGTGAACACTGAAGCTTTCTTT	CASSSPGQVNTEAFF
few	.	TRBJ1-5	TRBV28	TGTGCCAGCAGTTTAGTGGGCTTGCAGCCCCAGCATTTT	CASSLVGLQPQHF
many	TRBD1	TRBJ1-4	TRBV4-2	TGTGCCAGCAGCCAAGAACAGGGGCTTGCAACTAATGAAAAACTGTTTTTT	CASSQEQGLATNEKLFF
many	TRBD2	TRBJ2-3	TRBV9	TGTGCCAGCAGCCCCCGGACTAGCGCTACAGATACGCAGTATTTT	CASSPRTSATDTQYF
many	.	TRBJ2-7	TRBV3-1	TGTGCCAGCAGCCAAGACCCCAGGTCTACCTACGAGCAGTACTTC	CASSQDPRSTYEQYF
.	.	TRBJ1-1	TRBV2	TGTGCCGGAACGCAATGGAACGCTGAAGCTTTCTTT	CAGTQWNAEAFF
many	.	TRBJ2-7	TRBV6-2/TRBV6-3	TGTGCCAGCAGTTATCGAGGGTACGAGCAGTACTTC	CASSYRGYEQYF
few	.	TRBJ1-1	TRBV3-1	TGTGCCAGCAGCCAAGGACAGTGGAACACTGAAGCTTTCTTT	CASSQGQWNTEAFF
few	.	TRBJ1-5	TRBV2	TGTGCCAGCAGTGAAAGGGTAGGACAGCCCCAGCATTTT	CASSERVGQPQHF
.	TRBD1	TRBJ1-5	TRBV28	TGTGCCAGCAGTTTGGCAGGGGGCAGTCAGCCCCAGCATTTT	CASSLAGGSQPQHF
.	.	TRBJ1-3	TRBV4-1	TGCGCCAGCAGCCAAGATATTCCAGGAGGCGACTCTGGAAACACCATATATTTT	CASSQDIPGGDSGNTIYF
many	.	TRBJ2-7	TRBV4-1	TGCGCCAGCAGCCAAGATCGTCCTAGCTTCCACGAGCAGTACTTC	CASSQDRPSFHEQYF
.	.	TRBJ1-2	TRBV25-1	TGTGCCAGCAGTGATAATAGGGGCTACACCTTC	CASSDNRGYTF
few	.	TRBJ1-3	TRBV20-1	TGCAGTGCACCTACAGGGCCTGGAAACACCATATATTTT	CSAPTGPGNTIYF
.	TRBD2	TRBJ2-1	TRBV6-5	TGTGCCAGCAGTTACTCGTCGGTGGCTCGCGGGAGGAATGAGCAGTTCTTC	CASSYSSVARGRNEQFF
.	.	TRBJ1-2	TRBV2	TGTGCCAGCAGTGAAGGACGAGGGTTGTATGGCTACACCTTC	CASSEGRGLYGYTF
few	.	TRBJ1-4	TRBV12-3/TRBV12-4	TGTGCCAGCACCCCCGGTGTTAGGGATGGGCAAGAAAAACTGTTTTTT	CASTPGVRDGQEKLFF
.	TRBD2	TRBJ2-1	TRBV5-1	TGCGCCAGCAGCTTGAGTATTAGCGGGGGGGACAATGAGCAGTTCTTC	CASSLSISGGDNEQFF
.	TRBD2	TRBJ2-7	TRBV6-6	TGTGCCAGCTACGGGGGGGCCAGCGAGCAGTACTTC	CASYGGASEQYF
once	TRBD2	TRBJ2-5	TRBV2	TGTGCCAGCAGGAGACTAGCGGGGGGTCACAATGAGCAGTACTTC	CASRRLAGGHNEQYF
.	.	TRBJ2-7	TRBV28	TGTGCCAGCATGACAACACCGTCCTACGAGCAGTACTTC	CASMTTPSYEQYF
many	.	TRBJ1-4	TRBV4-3	TGCGCCAGCAGCCCCTGGCCGCCGGATAATGAAAAACTGTTTTTT	CASSPWPPDNEKLFF
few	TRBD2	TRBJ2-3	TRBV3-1	TGTGCCAGCAGCCTCTACCCGGGGGGGTCTAGCACAGATACGCAGTATTTT	CASSLYPGGSSTDTQYF
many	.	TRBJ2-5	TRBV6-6	TGTGCCAGCAGTTACGGGGACTTAAGGCAGGCCCAGTACTTC	CASSYGDLRQAQYF
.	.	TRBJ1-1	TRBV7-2	TGTGCCAGCAGCGGCGACACACAGTACACTGAAGCTTTCTTT	CASSGDTQYTEAFF